A single sample gave rise to the 3 T cell receptor beta chains below, sequenced in a study of blood T cell repertoires in COVID-19. Produced via immunoSEQ multiplex PCR; TCRdb's table is partial and in-frame only. The table records roughly 220,000 clones, 81% of them present only once. Sequencing was done on a sample of peripheral blood. The source of these receptors is a woman aged 80 or older with COVID-19, enrolled during active disease.

The genes are TRBV2 and TRBJ1-5; a weak D match, TRBD1 (5 bases). Germline assignment: CDR1 SNHLY and CDR2 FYNNEI. Trimming removed 3 bases at V and 8 bases at J, with 11 bases between. This CDR3 is 13 amino acids long. CDR3 in amino acids: CASSDRAQEPQHF. The CDR3 nucleotides are TGTGCCAGCAGTGACAGGGCCCAAGAGCCCCAGCATTTT. The entire variable domain, with the rest obtained from reference TRBV2 and TRBJ1-5, is as follows: EPEVTQTPSHQVTQMGQEVILRCVPISNHLYFYWYRQILGQKVEFLVSFYNNEISEKSEIFDDQFSVERPDGSNFTLKIRSTKLEDSAMYFCASSDRAQEPQHFGDGTRLSIL.

The chain carries TRBV7-9 and TRBJ1-1; 7 nucleotides align to TRBD1. Trimming cost V 5 bases and J 0 bases; bases outside gene matches: 6. Germline V gives CDR1 SEHNR, CDR2 FQNEAQ (reference sequence). There are 15 residues in the CDR3. CDR3 DNA: TGTGCCAGCAGCCGATGGGACAGAATGAACACTGAAGCTTTCTTT. Translating gives CASSRWDRMNTEAFF.

The chain carries TRBV11-2 and TRBJ2-1; 9 bases are a match to TRBD2. The CDR3 totals 17 residues. Germline V gene data show CDR1 as SGHAT and CDR2 as FQNNGV. The trim removed 2 bases at V and 6 bases at J, leaving 11 bases unmatched. The CDR3 region is CASSLTGGTSFVNEQFF. For the CDR3, the DNA is TGTGCCAGCAGCTTAACGGGGGGGACTAGCTTCGTCAATGAGCAGTTCTTC.